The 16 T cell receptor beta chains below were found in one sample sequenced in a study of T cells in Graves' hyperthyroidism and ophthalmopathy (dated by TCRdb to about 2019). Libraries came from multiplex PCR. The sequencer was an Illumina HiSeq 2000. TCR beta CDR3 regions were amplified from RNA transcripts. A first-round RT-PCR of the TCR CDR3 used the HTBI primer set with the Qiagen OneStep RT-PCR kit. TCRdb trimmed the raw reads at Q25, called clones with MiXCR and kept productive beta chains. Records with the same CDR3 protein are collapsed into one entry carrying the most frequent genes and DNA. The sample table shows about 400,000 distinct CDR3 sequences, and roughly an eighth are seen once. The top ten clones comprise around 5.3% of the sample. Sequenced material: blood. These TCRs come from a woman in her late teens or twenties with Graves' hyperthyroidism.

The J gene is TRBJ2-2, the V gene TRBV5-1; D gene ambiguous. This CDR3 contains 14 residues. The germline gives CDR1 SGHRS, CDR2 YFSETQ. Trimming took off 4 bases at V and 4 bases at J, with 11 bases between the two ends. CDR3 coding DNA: TGCGCCAGCAGCCCGATCGGTGGCACCGGGGAGCTGTTTTTT. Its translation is CASSPIGGTGELFF.

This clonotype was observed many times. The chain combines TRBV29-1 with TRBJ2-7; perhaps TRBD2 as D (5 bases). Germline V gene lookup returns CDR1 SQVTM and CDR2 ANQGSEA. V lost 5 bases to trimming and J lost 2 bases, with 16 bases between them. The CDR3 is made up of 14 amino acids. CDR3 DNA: TGCAGCGTTTCTTCCCAGCGGAGAGCCTACGAGCAGTACTTC. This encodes CSVSSQRRAYEQYF.

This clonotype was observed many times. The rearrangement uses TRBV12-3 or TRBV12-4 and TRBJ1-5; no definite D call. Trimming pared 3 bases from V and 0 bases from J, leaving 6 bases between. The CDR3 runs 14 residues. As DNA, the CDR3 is TGTGCCAGCAGTTTTACGGATAGCAATCAGCCCCAGCATTTT. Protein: CASSFTDSNQPQHF.

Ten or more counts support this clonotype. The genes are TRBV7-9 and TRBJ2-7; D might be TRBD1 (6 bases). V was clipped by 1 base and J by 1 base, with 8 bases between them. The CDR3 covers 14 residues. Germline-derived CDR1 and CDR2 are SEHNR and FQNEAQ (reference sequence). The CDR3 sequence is CASSLDQGSYEQYF. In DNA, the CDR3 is TGTGCCAGCAGCTTAGACCAGGGGTCCTACGAGCAGTACTTC.

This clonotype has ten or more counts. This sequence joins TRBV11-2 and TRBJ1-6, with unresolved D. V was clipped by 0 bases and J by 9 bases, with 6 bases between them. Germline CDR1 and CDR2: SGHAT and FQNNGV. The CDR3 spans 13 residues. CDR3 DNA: TGTGCCAGCAGCTTAGATCCTGGTTCACCCCTCCACTTT. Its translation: CASSLDPGSPLHF. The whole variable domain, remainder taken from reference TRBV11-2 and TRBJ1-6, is EAGVAQSPRYKIIEKRQSVAFWCNPISGHATLYWYQQILGQGPKLLIQFQNNGVVDDSQLPKDRFSAERLKGVDSTLKIQPAKLEDSAVYLCASSLDPGSPLHFGNGTRLTVT.

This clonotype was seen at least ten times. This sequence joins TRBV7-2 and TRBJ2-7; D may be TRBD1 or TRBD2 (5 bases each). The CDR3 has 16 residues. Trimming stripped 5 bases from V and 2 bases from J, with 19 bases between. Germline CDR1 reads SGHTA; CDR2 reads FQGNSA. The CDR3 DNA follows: TGTGCCAGCAGCCCAGACGGTGCTGGGACCGCCTACGAGCAGTACTTC. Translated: CASSPDGAGTAYEQYF.

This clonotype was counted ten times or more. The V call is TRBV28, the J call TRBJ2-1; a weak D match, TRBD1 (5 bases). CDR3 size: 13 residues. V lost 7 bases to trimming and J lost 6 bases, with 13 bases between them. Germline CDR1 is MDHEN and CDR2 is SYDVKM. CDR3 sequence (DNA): TGTGCCAGCAAACCAGGGTCGGGCAATGAGCAGTTCTTC. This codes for CASKPGSGNEQFF.

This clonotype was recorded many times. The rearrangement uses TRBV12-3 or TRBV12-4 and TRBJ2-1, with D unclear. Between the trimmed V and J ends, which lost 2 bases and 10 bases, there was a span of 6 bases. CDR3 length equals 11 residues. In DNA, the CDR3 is TGTGCCAGCAGTTTAATTTCAGAGCAGTTCTTC. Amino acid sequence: CASSLISEQFF.

The DNA of the CDR3 is TGTGCCAGCAGTCCACGGACTAGCGGGAGTGAGCAGTTCTTC. Protein: CASSPRTSGSEQFF. The gene calls are TRBV27 and TRBJ2-1; 13 positions match TRBD2. J lost 9 bases, V lost 5 bases, and 4 bases had no gene match. CDR3 size: 14 residues. Germline CDR1 and CDR2: MNHEY and SMNVEV (reference sequence).

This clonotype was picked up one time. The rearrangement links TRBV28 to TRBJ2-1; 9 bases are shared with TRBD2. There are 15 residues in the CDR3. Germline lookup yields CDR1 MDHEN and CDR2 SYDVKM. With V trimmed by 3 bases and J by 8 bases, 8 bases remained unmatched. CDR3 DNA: TGTGCCAGCAGTTTCCCTGCGGGAGGGTTCCATGAGCAGTTCTTC. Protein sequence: CASSFPAGGFHEQFF.

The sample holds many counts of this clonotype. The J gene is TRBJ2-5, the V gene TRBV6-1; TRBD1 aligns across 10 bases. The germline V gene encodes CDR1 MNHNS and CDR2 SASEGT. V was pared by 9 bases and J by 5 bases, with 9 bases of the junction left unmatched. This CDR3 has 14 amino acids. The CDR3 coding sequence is TGTGCCAGATCGGGACAGGGGCTCGGCGAGACCCAGTACTTC. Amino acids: CARSGQGLGETQYF.

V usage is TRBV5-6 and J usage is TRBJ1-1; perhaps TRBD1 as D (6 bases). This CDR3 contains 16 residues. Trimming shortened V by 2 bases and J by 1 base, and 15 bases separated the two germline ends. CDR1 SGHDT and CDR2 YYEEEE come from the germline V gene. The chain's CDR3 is CASSFLQGGRNTEAFF. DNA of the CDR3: TGTGCCAGCAGCTTTCTACAGGGAGGTAGGAACACTGAAGCTTTCTTT.

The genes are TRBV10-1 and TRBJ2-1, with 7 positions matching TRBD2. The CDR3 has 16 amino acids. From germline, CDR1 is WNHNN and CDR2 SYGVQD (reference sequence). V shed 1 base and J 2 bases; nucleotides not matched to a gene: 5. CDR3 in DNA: TGCGCCAGCAGTGAGTATGCGGGAGTGCCCTACAATGAGCAGTTCTTC. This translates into CASSEYAGVPYNEQFF.

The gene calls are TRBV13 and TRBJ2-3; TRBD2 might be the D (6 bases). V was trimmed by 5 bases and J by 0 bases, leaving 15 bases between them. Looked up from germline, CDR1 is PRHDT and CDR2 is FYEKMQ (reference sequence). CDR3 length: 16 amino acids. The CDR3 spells CASSPVGGTSTDTQYF. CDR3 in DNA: TGTGCCAGCAGCCCAGTCGGGGGTACTAGCACAGATACGCAGTATTTT.

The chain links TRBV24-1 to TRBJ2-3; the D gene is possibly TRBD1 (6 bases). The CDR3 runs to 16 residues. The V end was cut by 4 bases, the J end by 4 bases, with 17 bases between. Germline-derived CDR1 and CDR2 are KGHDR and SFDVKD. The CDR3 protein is CATSDHGTPGADTQYF. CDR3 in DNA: TGTGCCACCAGTGACCACGGGACACCGGGTGCAGATACGCAGTATTTT.

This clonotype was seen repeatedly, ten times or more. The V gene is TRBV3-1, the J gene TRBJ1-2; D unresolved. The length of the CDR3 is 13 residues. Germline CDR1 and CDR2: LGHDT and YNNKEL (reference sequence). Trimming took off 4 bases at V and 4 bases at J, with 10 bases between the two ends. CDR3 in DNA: TGTGCCAGCAGCCCGGGAAAACGCTATGGCTACACCTTC. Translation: CASSPGKRYGYTF. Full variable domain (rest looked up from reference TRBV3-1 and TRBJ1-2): DTAVSQTPKYLVTQMGNDKSIKCEQNLGHDTMYWYKQDSKKFLKIMFSYNNKELIINETVPNRFSPKSPDKAHLNLHINSLELGDSAVYFCASSPGKRYGYTFGSGTRLTVV.